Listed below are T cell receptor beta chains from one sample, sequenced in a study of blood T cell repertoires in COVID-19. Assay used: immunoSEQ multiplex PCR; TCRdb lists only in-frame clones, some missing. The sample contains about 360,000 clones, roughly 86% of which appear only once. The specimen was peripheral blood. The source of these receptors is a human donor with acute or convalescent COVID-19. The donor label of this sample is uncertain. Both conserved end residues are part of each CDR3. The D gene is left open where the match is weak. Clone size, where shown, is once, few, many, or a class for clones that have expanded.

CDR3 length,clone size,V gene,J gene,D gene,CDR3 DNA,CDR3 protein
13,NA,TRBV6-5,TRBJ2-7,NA,TGTGCCAGCAGTTACGAGAGGGCGAAAGAGCAGTACTTC,CASSYERAKEQYF
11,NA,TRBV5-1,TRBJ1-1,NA,TGCGCCAGCAGCTTGAGGGGTGAAGCTTTCTTT,CASSLRGEAFF
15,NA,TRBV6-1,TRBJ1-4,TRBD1,TGTGCCAGCAGTGAATATACAGGGGTGTATGAAAAACTGTTTTTT,CASSEYTGVYEKLFF
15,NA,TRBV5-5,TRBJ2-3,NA,TGTGCCAGCAGCGCCATTGGGGGGGCCATAGATACGCAGTATTTT,CASSAIGGAIDTQYF
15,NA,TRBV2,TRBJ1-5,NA,TGTGCCAGCAGGAGGGGGGGAACAGGAGATCAGCCCCAGCATTTT,CASRRGGTGDQPQHF
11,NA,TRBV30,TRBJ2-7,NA,TGTGCCTGGAGTGTTAACAGAGAGCAGTACTTC,CAWSVNREQYF
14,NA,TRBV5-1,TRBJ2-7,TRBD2,TGCGCCAGCAGTTTCAGGACTAGCGGATACGAGCAGTACTTC,CASSFRTSGYEQYF
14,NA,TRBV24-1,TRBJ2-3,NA,TGTGCCACCAGTGATCTCGGGTCCACAGATACGCAGTATTTT,CATSDLGSTDTQYF
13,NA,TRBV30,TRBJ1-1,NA,TGTGCCTGGAGCGTACAGGGGAACACTGAAGCTTTCTTT,CAWSVQGNTEAFF
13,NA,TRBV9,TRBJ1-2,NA,TGTGCCAGCAGCCCCCCCCATAGCTATGGCTACACCTTC,CASSPPHSYGYTF
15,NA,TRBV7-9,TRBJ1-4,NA,TGTGCCAGCAGCCTCACAGGGTTTTCGAGTGAAAAACTGTTTTTT,CASSLTGFSSEKLFF
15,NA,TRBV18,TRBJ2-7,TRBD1,TGTGCCAGCTCACCCGAGACAGGGGGCTTCGACGAGCAGTACTTC,CASSPETGGFDEQYF
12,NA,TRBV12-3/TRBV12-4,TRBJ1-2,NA,TGTGCCAGCAGTCGGGGTAACTATGGCTACACCTTC,CASSRGNYGYTF
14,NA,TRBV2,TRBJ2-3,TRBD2,TGTGCCAGCAGAACTAGCGGGGGCGCAGATACGCAGTATTTT,CASRTSGGADTQYF
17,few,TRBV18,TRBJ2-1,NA,TGTGCCAGCTCACCACCGATTGCCGGCCGGGACTACAATGAGCAGTTCTTC,CASSPPIAGRDYNEQFF
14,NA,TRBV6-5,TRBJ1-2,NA,TGTGCCAGCAGATCGGGGGATACCTACTATGGCTACACCTTC,CASRSGDTYYGYTF